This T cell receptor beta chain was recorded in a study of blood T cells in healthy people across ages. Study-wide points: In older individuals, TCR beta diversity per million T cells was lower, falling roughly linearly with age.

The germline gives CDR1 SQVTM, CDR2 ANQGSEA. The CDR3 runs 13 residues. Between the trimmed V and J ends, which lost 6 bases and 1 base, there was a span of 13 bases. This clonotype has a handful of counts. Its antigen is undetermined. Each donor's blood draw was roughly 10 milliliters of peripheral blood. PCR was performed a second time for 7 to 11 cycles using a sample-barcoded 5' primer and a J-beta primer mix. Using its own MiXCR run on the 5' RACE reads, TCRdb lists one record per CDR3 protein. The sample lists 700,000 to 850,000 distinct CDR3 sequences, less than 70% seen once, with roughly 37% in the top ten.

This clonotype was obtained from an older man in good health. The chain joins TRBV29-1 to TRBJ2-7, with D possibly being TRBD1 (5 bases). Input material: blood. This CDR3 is CSVNQGGSYEQYF. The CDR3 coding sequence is TGCAGCGTAAATCAGGGTGGATCCTACGAGCAGTACTTC.